This TCR beta chain was profiled in a study of post-analysis software for immune sequencing data. Background on the study: Clinical courses comprised relapsing-remitting, secondary progressive and progressive-relapsing multiple sclerosis.

Losses at the gene ends were 4 bases for V and 5 bases for J; bases not matched to a gene: 7. The CDR3 runs 14 residues. Study-wide results and limits: Significantly lower normalized Chao1 diversity was seen in multiple sclerosis patients than in controls. Co-batched samples clustered tightly together by F measure. Included in a set of about 5 TRBV segments more frequent in patients than controls were TRBV5-6, TRBV5-1 and TRBV20-1.

TCR beta libraries were prepared from cDNA with unique molecular identifiers. T cells numbering roughly 1 to 10 million yielded cDNA molecules that totaled approximately 500,000. TCRdb independently ran MiXCR on the PCR reads; one entry per CDR3 protein. The profile shows about 180,000 distinct CDR3 sequences, approximately 30% of them singletons. Worth noting for this clonotype: No antigen is known for it.

The sample taken for sequencing was blood. V usage is TRBV12-3 or TRBV12-4 and J usage is TRBJ2-5; TRBD1 matches 7 bases. The receptor comes from a girl between 5 and 17 years old with multiple sclerosis. CDR3 in amino acids: CASSCRGSQETQYF. The DNA for the CDR3 is TGTGCCAGCAGTTGCAGGGGGAGCCAGGAGACCCAGTACTTC.